This is a list of T cell receptor beta chains from one sample in a study of T cells in narcolepsy. Produced via immunoSEQ multiplex PCR; TCRdb's table is partial and in-frame only. The table includes more than 10,000 clones, 65% to 80% detected once. The sequencing input was CD45RA- memory CD8+ T cells from PBMCs. These receptors came from a human donor with narcolepsy. Both conserved end residues are part of each CDR3. D genes are given only for firm matches. The size field is filled for only some rows; it gives once, few, many or a size class.

>-|TRBD2|TRBJ2-7|TRBV28
TGTGCCAGCAGTTCAGGACTAGGATACGAGCAGTACTTC
CASSSGLGYEQYF
>-|-|TRBJ2-1|TRBV6-5
TGTGCCAGCAGGAGGGAGGGGGGAGGCAATGAGCAGTTCTTC
CASRREGGGNEQFF
>-|-|TRBJ2-5|TRBV6-1
TGTGCCAGCAGTGAAAAAGTGGAGGGGACCCAGTACTTC
CASSEKVEGTQYF
>-|-|TRBJ1-2|TRBV10-1
TGCGCCAGCGGACGGAGTTGGGGCTACACCTTC
CASGRSWGYTF
>-|TRBD1|TRBJ1-4|TRBV7-9
TGTGCCAGCAGCCCCCAGGGGGCAACTAATGAAAAACTGTTTTTT
CASSPQGATNEKLFF
>-|TRBD1|TRBJ1-4|TRBV30
TGTGCCTGGAGTGTACTGGGGGACAGCAATGAAAAACTGTTTTTT
CAWSVLGDSNEKLFF
>once|TRBD1|TRBJ2-1|TRBV28
TGTGCCAGCAGCCCCAGGTCAGGGGGCAGGTCCTACAATGAGCAGTTCTTC
CASSPRSGGRSYNEQFF
>-|TRBD1|TRBJ1-1|TRBV18
TGTGCCAGCTCACCAAACGACAGGGGGTACACTGAAGCTTTCTTT
CASSPNDRGYTEAFF
>-|-|TRBJ1-2|TRBV14
TGTGCCAGCAGCCAAGATTGGGGGGCGGATGGCTACACCTTC
CASSQDWGADGYTF
>-|-|TRBJ1-3|TRBV6-6
TGTGCCAGCAGTTACTCCCCGACTGGATCCCTAAACACCATATATTTT
CASSYSPTGSLNTIYF
>-|-|TRBJ1-6|TRBV27
TGTGCCAGCAGTCTCCATGGCCATAATTCACCCCTCCACTTT
CASSLHGHNSPLHF
>-|-|TRBJ1-2|TRBV6-5
TGTGCCAGCAGCTACACGCAGGGAACCCCTTTCTATGGCTACACCTTC
CASSYTQGTPFYGYTF
>once|-|TRBJ1-1|TRBV7-9
TGTGCCAGCAGAGATCTCGACAGTGTCTTAAACACTGAAGCTTTCTTT
CASRDLDSVLNTEAFF
>few|-|TRBJ2-1|TRBV7-2
TGTGCCAGCAGATCGACCGGATACAATGAGCAGTTCTTC
CASRSTGYNEQFF
>-|TRBD1|TRBJ1-1|TRBV6-6
TGTGCCAGCAGTTTTCAGGGGGCGTTGATGTATACTGAAGCTTTCTTT
CASSFQGALMYTEAFF
>-|-|TRBJ2-2|TRBV6-5
TGTGCCAGCAGTTACAGGGACACCGGGGAGCTGTTTTTT
CASSYRDTGELFF
>-|TRBD1|TRBJ2-1|TRBV7-2
TGTGCCAGCAGTCCGTTTGCCGGGACAGGGATCTACAATGAGCAGTTCTTC
CASSPFAGTGIYNEQFF
>-|-|TRBJ2-7|TRBV28
TGTGCCGGATCGAGGGGTATGGACTACGACGAGCAGTACTTC
CAGSRGMDYDEQYF
>few|-|TRBJ1-2|TRBV4-3
TGCGCCAGCAGCCAAGAAAGCAGCTCCTATGGCTACACCTTC
CASSQESSSYGYTF
>few|-|TRBJ1-5|TRBV19
TGTGCCAGTAGTATCCCCAGGGTGAGCAATCAGCCCCAGCATTTT
CASSIPRVSNQPQHF
>few|-|TRBJ2-7|TRBV11-3
TGTGCCAGCAGCGGAGAGGGGGAGCAGTACTTC
CASSGEGEQYF
>-|-|TRBJ2-7|TRBV5-1
TGCGCCAGCAGCTTGCGGCAGGGTAGCTACGAGCAGTACTTC
CASSLRQGSYEQYF
>medium-sized|-|TRBJ2-5|TRBV4-2
TGTGCCAGCAGCGAGGGGGGGGGCGGAGAGACCCAGTACTTC
CASSEGGGGETQYF
>-|-|TRBJ2-2|TRBV9
TGTGCCAGCAGCGTAGGGACCCCGAACACCGGGGAGCTGTTTTTT
CASSVGTPNTGELFF
>once|-|TRBJ2-7|TRBV11-3
TGTGCCAGCAGCTCCGGCTACGAGCAGTACTTC
CASSSGYEQYF
>-|-|TRBJ1-1|TRBV6-5
TGTGCCAGCAGTGGTACACAACTTTGGGGAGCTTTCTTT
CASSGTQLWGAFF
>-|-|TRBJ2-7|TRBV11-1
TGTGCCAGCAGCTTACTTATCGGCGAGCAGTACTTC
CASSLLIGEQYF
>-|-|TRBJ1-3|TRBV28
TGTGCCAGCAGTTTAACAGGTGCGATCGGAAACACCATATATTTT
CASSLTGAIGNTIYF
>-|TRBD1|TRBJ1-1|TRBV29-1
TGCAGCGCAGCAGGGGGCGCGAACACTGAAGCTTTCTTT
CSAAGGANTEAFF
>-|-|TRBJ2-1|TRBV29-1
TGCAGCGTTGAAGGAATTACGGGACTCAGATTTGATGAGCAGTTCTTC
CSVEGITGLRFDEQFF
>once|-|TRBJ1-4|TRBV4-3
TGCGCCAGCAGCCAAGACCGGAGTTTAGATGAAAAACTGTTTTTT
CASSQDRSLDEKLFF
>-|-|TRBJ1-2|TRBV4-2
TGTGCCAGCAGTCCGTCTGCCTTCCTGGGGGGCGGGTATGGCTACACCTTC
CASSPSAFLGGGYGYTF
>-|-|TRBJ1-2|TRBV6-6
TGTGCCAGCAGATTAGACTGGTATGGCTACACCTTC
CASRLDWYGYTF
>-|-|TRBJ1-1|TRBV28
TGTGCCAGCAGTCCCCCGATAGTTCGGATGAACACTGAAGCTTTCTTT
CASSPPIVRMNTEAFF
>once|TRBD1|TRBJ1-6|TRBV27
TGTGCCAGCCGACAGGGATTTTCACCCCTCCACTTT
CASRQGFSPLHF
>once|-|TRBJ1-1|TRBV4-3
TGCGCCAGCAGCCAATCTGTTGGGAACACTGAAGCTTTCTTT
CASSQSVGNTEAFF
>-|-|TRBJ2-7|TRBV21-1
TGTGCCAGCAGCAAACAGGGGGCTTCCTACGAGCAGTACTTC
CASSKQGASYEQYF
>-|TRBD2|TRBJ2-3|TRBV4-1
TGCGCCAGCAGCCAAGATGCCCTTGGACTAGCCGGCACAGATACGCAGTATTTT
CASSQDALGLAGTDTQYF
>-|-|TRBJ1-6|TRBV11-2
TGTGCCAGCAGCTTAGAGGGGTCCTATAATTCACCCCTCCACTTT
CASSLEGSYNSPLHF
>-|-|TRBJ2-7|TRBV30
TGTGCCTGGAGTCTTCTAGGCCTGGCCAGGGGCTACGAGCAGTACTTC
CAWSLLGLARGYEQYF
>-|TRBD2|TRBJ2-7|TRBV5-1
TGCGCCAGCAGCTCTGGACTAGATTACGAGCAGTACTTC
CASSSGLDYEQYF
>-|TRBD2|TRBJ2-2|TRBV9
TGTGCCAGCAGCGTAAGCGGGAGTGTCGGGGAGCTGTTTTTT
CASSVSGSVGELFF
>-|-|TRBJ1-1|TRBV11-2
TGTGCCAGCAGCTTAGATAAAGACAGACTGAACACTGAAGCTTTCTTT
CASSLDKDRLNTEAFF
>-|-|TRBJ2-4|TRBV6-1
TGTGCCAGCACTCGCAAAGAAACAGACATTCAGTACTTC
CASTRKETDIQYF